The 20 T cell receptor beta chains reported below all come from one sample, sequenced in a study of brain T cells in children with intractable seizures. Time point noted: blood from clinic visit 5 months post-surgery; TSC patient then seizure free. Generated by immunoSEQ multiplex PCR, the TCRdb table keeps only in-frame clones and is missing some. The sample has about 340,000 clones; more than 85% are singletons. The source was peripheral blood, collected about 5 months after surgery. The receptors derive from a boy in the first two years of life with tuberous sclerosis and intractable seizures.

On this clone itself: The germline gene is not matched at one end of the junction; a read error may be the cause. The chain's CDR3 is CASSASPSGGTGELFF. For the CDR3, the DNA is TGTGCTAGCAGCGCATCTCCTAGCGGGGGGACCGGGGAGCTGTTTTTT. The chain carries TRBV7-7 and TRBJ2-2; 11 bases line up with TRBD2. Germline-derived CDR1 and CDR2 are SSHAT and FNYEAQ (reference sequence). The CDR3 is 16 residues long.

The rearrangement uses TRBV29-1 and TRBJ2-3, with TRBD1 as a possible D gene (6 bases). V dropped 4 bases and J dropped 6 bases, with 11 bases sitting between them. Germline CDR1 reads SQVTM; CDR2 reads ANQGSEA. The CDR3 covers 12 residues. This CDR3 is CSVVARGDTQYF. CDR3 DNA sequence: TGCAGCGTTGTGGCTAGGGGGGATACGCAGTATTTT.

The chain couples TRBV15 to TRBJ2-7; 9 bases map to TRBD2. The CDR3 totals 15 residues. Germline V CDR1 and CDR2: LNHNV, YYDKDF (reference sequence). V dropped 5 bases and J dropped 0; count of bases not matched to a gene: 5. CDR3 sequence (DNA): TGTGCCACCAGCCAAAGCGGGAGGCTCTCCTACGAGCAGTACTTC. Translated: CATSQSGRLSYEQYF.

This clone has just one count. The chain is built from TRBV4-1 and TRBJ2-2; D remains ambiguous. Germline CDR1 is MGHRA and CDR2 is YSYEKL. Trimming shortened V by 0 bases and J by 2 bases, and 10 bases separated the two germline ends. The CDR3 is 16 residues long. CDR3 coding DNA: TGCGCCAGCAGCCAAGATTTTACAGCCAACACCGGGGAGCTGTTTTTT. This gives the protein CASSQDFTANTGELFF.

The V gene is TRBV6-5, the J gene TRBJ1-1; D gene unclear. CDR1 is MNHEY and CDR2 is SVGAGI in the germline V gene. The CDR3 extends over 14 amino acids. Trimming stripped 6 bases from V and 1 base from J, with 12 bases between. The CDR3 DNA follows: TGTGCCAGCAGGGGCCGTGAGAGGAACACTGAAGCTTTCTTT. Its translation is CASRGRERNTEAFF.

The gene calls are TRBV24-1 and TRBJ2-7; 8 bases match TRBD2. Losses at the gene ends were 8 bases for V and 2 bases for J; bases not matched to a gene: 7. CDR1 is KGHDR, CDR2 SFDVKD, per germline. There are 14 residues in the CDR3. CDR3 nucleotides: TGTGCCACCATCAGCGGGAGAGGGACCTACGAGCAGTACTTC. Translated: CATISGRGTYEQYF.

This chain links TRBV6-5 with TRBJ1-1; D is ambiguous. Deletions cut 10 bases from V and 6 bases from J, with 15 bases between. CDR3 length equals 12 residues. In germline, CDR1 is MNHEY, CDR2 SVGAGI. This CDR3 is CATIYEFAEAFF. The CDR3 DNA reads as TGTGCCACCATTTATGAATTCGCTGAAGCTTTCTTT.

The J gene is TRBJ2-5, the V gene TRBV30, with a weak D call TRBD1 (6 bases). The germline V and J ends were trimmed by 0 bases and 4 bases, with 12 bases remaining between them. From germline, CDR1 is GTSNPN and CDR2 SVGIG (reference sequence). This CDR3 has 14 amino acids. CDR3 bases: TGTGCCTGGAGTGTCCACAGGGTGTCAGAGACCCAGTACTTC. Protein product: CAWSVHRVSETQYF.

The genes are TRBV5-4 and TRBJ1-5; D is uncertain. V was pared by 2 bases and J by 9 bases, with 12 bases between. The germline gives CDR1 SGHNT, CDR2 YYREEE (reference sequence). The CDR3 contains 13 residues. CDR3 nucleotide sequence: TGTGCCAGCAGCTTAGAACGAACGGGGCCCCAGCATTTT. Protein: CASSLERTGPQHF.

This clone was seen ten or more times. Here the CDR3 reads CSVGLSGEPAYGYTF. The CDR3 region has the DNA TGCAGCGTCGGCTTGTCAGGGGAGCCGGCCTATGGCTACACCTTC. The chain joins TRBV29-1 to TRBJ1-2; D is possibly TRBD1 (6 bases). The CDR3 is made up of 15 amino acids. Germline CDR1 and CDR2: SQVTM and ANQGSEA. V was trimmed by 6 bases and J by 4 bases, leaving 21 bases between them.

V gene TRBV6-2 or TRBV6-3 combines with J gene TRBJ2-2; tentative D call: TRBD1 (5 bases). The germline gives CDR1 MNHEY, CDR2 SVGEGT. Trimming took off 5 bases at V and 6 bases at J, with 7 bases between the two ends. This CDR3 has 12 amino acids. In nucleotides, the CDR3 is TGTGCCAGCAGTAAAGGGGCCGGGGAGCTGTTTTTT. Translation: CASSKGAGELFF.

The chain uses TRBV20-1 and TRBJ1-2; TRBD1 agrees at 9 bases. In germline, CDR1 is DFQATT, CDR2 SNEGSKA (reference sequence). Trimming removed 3 bases from V and 5 bases from J; junction bases left unmatched: 7. There are 14 residues in the CDR3. The CDR3 sequence is CSASPTGGRYGYTF. For the CDR3, the DNA is TGCAGTGCTAGTCCGACAGGGGGACGGTATGGCTACACCTTC.

The rearrangement uses TRBV6-1 and TRBJ1-5; no clear D gene. The V and J ends lost 2 bases and 3 bases respectively, with 11 bases between them. The germline gives CDR1 MNHNS, CDR2 SASEGT. The CDR3 has 15 residues. The CDR3 DNA is TGTGCCAGCAGTGAATCGGGCGGACTCAATCAGCCCCAGCATTTT. Its translation: CASSESGGLNQPQHF.

In nucleotides, the CDR3 is TGTGCCAGCAGTGAAGGAGAGGGCCCTGGCTACACCTTC. Amino acid sequence: CASSEGEGPGYTF. The chain employs TRBV6-1 and TRBJ1-2; D remains unclear. Trimming shortened V by 1 base and J by 7 bases, and 10 bases separated the two germline ends. The length of the CDR3 is 13 residues. The V gene's germline CDR1 is MNHNS and CDR2 SASEGT.

This chain joins TRBV14 and TRBJ2-7, with a tentative D call TRBD2 (5 bases). CDR3 size: 14 residues. Trimming stripped 0 bases from V and 3 bases from J, with 9 bases between. The germline gives CDR1 SGHDN, CDR2 FVKESK. CDR3 sequence reads: CASSQDPRVYEQYF. CDR3 sequence (DNA): TGTGCCAGCAGCCAAGATCCGAGGGTCTACGAGCAGTACTTC.

This chain connects TRBV12-3 or TRBV12-4 to TRBJ2-1; no definite D call. This CDR3 comprises 12 residues. The germline V and J ends were trimmed by 5 bases and 8 bases, with 10 bases remaining between them. Here the CDR3 reads CASSQEGDEQFF. Here the CDR3 DNA reads TGTGCCAGCAGTCAAGAAGGCGATGAGCAGTTCTTC.

The rearrangement joins TRBV19 to TRBJ2-7, with 10 positions matching TRBD2. The CDR3 extends over 14 amino acids. V lost 5 bases and J lost 5; bases outside the gene matches: 6. From germline, CDR1 is LNHDA and CDR2 SQIVND (reference sequence). This CDR3 reads CASSAGLAPNEQYF. The CDR3 region has the DNA TGTGCCAGTAGTGCGGGACTAGCGCCCAACGAGCAGTACTTC.

J is TRBJ2-1 and V is TRBV7-8, with 10 bases fitting TRBD2. Germline V gives CDR1 SGHVS, CDR2 FQNEAQ. The CDR3 is 15 residues long. Trimming removed 4 bases from V and 8 bases from J; junction bases left unmatched: 8. The CDR3 loop is CASSWIAGGGDEQFF. The CDR3 DNA reads TGTGCCAGCAGCTGGATAGCGGGGGGAGGGGATGAGCAGTTCTTC.

The V and J genes are TRBV7-6 and TRBJ2-1; TRBD2 aligns across 8 bases. This CDR3 is built from 16 residues. Germline assignment: CDR1 SGHVS and CDR2 FNYEAQ. V was clipped by 3 bases and J by 5 bases; unmatched bases: 9. CDR3 DNA sequence: TGTGCCAGCAGCTTCCAACGGGAGGGCCTTGACAATGAGCAGTTCTTC. Translating gives CASSFQREGLDNEQFF.

CDR3 sequence: CASSLAWGGVGEQYF. In DNA form, the CDR3 reads TGTGCCAGCAGCTTAGCTTGGGGGGGAGTGGGCGAGCAGTACTTC. The rearrangement uses TRBV7-6 and TRBJ2-7; 7 bases line up with TRBD2. This CDR3 has 15 amino acids. V lost 0 bases and J lost 6; bases outside the gene matches: 8. Germline assignment: CDR1 SGHVS and CDR2 FNYEAQ.